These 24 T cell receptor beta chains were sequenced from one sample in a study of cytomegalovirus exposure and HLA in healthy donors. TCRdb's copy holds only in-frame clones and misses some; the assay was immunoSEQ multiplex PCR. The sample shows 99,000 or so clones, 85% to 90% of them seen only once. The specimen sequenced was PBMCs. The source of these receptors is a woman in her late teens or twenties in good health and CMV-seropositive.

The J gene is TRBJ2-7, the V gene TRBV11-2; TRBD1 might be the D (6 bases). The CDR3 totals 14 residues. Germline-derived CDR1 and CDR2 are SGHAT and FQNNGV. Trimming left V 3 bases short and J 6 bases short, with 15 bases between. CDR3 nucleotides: TGTGCCAGCAGCTTGTACCGGGACATTGGCGAGCAGTACTTC. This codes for CASSLYRDIGEQYF.

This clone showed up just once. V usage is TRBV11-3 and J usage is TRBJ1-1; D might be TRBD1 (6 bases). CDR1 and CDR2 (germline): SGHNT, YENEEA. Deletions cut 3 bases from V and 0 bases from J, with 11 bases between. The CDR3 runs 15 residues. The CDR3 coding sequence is TGTGCCAGCAGCTTGGACAGAGTCATGAACACTGAAGCTTTCTTT. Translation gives CASSLDRVMNTEAFF.

CDR3 loop: CASAPQGAATGELFF. Written as DNA, the CDR3 is TGTGCCAGCGCTCCTCAGGGGGCGGCCACCGGGGAGCTGTTTTTT. This sequence joins TRBV6-5 and TRBJ2-2; 8 bases fit TRBD1. Trimming cost V 8 bases and J 4 bases; bases outside gene matches: 9. CDR1 is MNHEY, CDR2 SVGAGI, per germline. This CDR3 contains 15 residues.

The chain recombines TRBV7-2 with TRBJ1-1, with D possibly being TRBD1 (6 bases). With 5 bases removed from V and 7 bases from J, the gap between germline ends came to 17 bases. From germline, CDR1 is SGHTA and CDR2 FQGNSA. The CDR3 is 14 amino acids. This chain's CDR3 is CASSPLGGAGEAFF. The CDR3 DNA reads TGTGCCAGCAGCCCATTGGGGGGGGCGGGTGAAGCTTTCTTT.

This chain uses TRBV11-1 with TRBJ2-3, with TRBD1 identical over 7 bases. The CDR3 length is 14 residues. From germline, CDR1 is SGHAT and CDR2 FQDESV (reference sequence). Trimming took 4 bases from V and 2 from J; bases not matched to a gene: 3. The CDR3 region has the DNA TGTGCCAGCAGCTCGACAGGGCTCACAGATACGCAGTATTTT. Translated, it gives CASSSTGLTDTQYF. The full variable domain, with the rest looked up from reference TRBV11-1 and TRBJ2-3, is EAEVAQSPRYKITEKSQAVAFWCDPISGHATLYWYRQILGQGPELLVQFQDESVVDDSQLPKDRFSAERLKGVDSTLKIQPAELGDSAMYLCASSSTGLTDTQYFGPGTRLTVL.

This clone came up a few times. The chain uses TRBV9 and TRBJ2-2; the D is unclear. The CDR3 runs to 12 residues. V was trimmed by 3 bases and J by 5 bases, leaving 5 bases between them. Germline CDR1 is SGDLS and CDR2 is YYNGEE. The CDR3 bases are TGTGCCAGCAGCGCAGAAACCGGGGAGCTGTTTTTT. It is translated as CASSAETGELFF. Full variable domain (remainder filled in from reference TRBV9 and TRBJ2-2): DSGVTQTPKHLITATGQRVTLRCSPRSGDLSVYWYQQSLDQGLQFLIQYYNGEERAKGNILERFSAQQFPDLHSELNLSSLELGDSALYFCASSAETGELFFGEGSRLTVL.

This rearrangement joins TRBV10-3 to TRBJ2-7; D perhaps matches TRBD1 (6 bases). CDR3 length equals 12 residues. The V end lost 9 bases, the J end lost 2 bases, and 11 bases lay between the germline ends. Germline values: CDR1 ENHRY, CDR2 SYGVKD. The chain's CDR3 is CAMGQGTYEQYF. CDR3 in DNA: TGTGCCATGGGTCAGGGGACCTACGAGCAGTACTTC.

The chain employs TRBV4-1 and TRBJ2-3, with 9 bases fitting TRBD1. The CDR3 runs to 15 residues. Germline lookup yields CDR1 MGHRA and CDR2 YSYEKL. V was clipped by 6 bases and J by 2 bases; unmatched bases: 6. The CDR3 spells CASSPTGGTTDTQYF. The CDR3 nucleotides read TGCGCCAGCAGTCCCACAGGGGGCACCACAGATACGCAGTATTTT.

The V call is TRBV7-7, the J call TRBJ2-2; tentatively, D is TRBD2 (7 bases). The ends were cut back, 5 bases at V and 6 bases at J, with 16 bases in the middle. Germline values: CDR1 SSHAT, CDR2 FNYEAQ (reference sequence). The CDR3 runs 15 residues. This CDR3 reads CASSPRGGEPGELFF. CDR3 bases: TGTGCCAGCAGCCCGAGGGGGGGCGAGCCCGGGGAGCTGTTTTTT.

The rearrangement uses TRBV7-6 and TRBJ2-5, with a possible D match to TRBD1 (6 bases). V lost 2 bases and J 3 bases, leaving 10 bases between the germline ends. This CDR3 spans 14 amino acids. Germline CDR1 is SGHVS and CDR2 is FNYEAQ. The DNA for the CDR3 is TGTGCCAGCAGCTTATTTGCAGGGGAAGAGACCCAGTACTTC. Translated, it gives CASSLFAGEETQYF.

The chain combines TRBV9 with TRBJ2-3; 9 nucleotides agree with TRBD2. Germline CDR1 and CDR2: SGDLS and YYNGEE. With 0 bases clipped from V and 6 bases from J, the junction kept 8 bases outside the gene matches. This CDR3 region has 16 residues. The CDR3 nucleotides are TGTGCCAGCAGCGTAGTGGCTAGCGGGGTGGAGGATACGCAGTATTTT. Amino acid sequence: CASSVVASGVEDTQYF.

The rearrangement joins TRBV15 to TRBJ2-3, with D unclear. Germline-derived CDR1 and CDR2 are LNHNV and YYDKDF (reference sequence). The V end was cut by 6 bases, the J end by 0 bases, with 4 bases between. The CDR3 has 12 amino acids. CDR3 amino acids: CATSMSTDTQYF. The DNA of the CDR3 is TGTGCCACCAGTATGAGCACAGATACGCAGTATTTT.

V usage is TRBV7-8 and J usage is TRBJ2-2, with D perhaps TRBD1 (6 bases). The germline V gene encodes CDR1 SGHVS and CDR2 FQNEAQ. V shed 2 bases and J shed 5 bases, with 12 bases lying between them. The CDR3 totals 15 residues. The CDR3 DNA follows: TGTGCCAGCAGCTTAACAGGGATGAAAACCGGGGAGCTGTTTTTT. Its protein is CASSLTGMKTGELFF. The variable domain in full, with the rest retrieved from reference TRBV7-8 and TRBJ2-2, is GAGVSQSPRYKVAKRGQDVALRCDPISGHVSLFWYQQALGQGPEFLTYFQNEAQLDKSGLPSDRFFAERPEGSVSTLKIQRTQQEDSAVYLCASSLTGMKTGELFFGEGSRLTVL.

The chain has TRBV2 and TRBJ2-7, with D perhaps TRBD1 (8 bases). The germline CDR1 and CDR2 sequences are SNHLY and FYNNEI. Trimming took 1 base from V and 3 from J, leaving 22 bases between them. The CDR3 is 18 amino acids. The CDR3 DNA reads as TGTGCCAGCAGTGAAGGTTCGGGGGGACAGGAGTGGTACTACGAGCAGTACTTC. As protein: CASSEGSGGQEWYYEQYF. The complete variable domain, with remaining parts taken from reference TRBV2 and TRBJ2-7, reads EPEVTQTPSHQVTQMGQEVILRCVPISNHLYFYWYRQILGQKVEFLVSFYNNEISEKSEIFDDQFSVERPDGSNFTLKIRSTKLEDSAMYFCASSEGSGGQEWYYEQYFGPGTRLTVT.

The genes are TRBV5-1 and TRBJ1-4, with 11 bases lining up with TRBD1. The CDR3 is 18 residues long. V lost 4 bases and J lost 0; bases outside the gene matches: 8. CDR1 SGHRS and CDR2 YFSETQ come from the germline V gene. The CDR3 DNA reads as TGCGCCAGCAGCCCTGGACAGGGGGCTTGGGCAACTAATGAAAAACTGTTTTTT. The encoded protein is CASSPGQGAWATNEKLFF.

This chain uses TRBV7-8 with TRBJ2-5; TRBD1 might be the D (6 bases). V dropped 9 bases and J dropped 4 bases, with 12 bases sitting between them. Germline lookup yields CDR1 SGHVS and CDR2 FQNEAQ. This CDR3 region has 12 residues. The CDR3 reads CASTTGRETQYF. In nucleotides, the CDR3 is TGTGCCAGTACCACAGGGCGAGAGACCCAGTACTTC.

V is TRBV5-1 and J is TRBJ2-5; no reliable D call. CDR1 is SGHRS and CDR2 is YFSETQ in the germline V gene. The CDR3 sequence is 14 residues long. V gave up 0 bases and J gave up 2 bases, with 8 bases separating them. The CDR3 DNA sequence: TGCGCCAGCAGCTTGGGAGGCGCTCAAGAGACCCAGTACTTC. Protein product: CASSLGGAQETQYF.

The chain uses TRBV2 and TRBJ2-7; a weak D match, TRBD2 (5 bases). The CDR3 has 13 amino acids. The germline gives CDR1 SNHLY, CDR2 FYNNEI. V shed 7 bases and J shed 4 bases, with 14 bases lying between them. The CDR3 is CASTRPPGYEQYF. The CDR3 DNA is TGTGCCAGCACCCGCCCCCCGGGGTACGAGCAGTACTTC. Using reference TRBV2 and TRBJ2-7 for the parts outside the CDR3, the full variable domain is EPEVTQTPSHQVTQMGQEVILRCVPISNHLYFYWYRQILGQKVEFLVSFYNNEISEKSEIFDDQFSVERPDGSNFTLKIRSTKLEDSAMYFCASTRPPGYEQYFGPGTRLTVT.

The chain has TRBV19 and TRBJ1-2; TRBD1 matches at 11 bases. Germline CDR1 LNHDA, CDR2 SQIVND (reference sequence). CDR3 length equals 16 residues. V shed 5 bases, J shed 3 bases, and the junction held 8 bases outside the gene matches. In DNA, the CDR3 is TGTGCCAGTAGTTCCCCGGGACAGGGGGAAGACTATGGCTACACCTTC. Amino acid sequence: CASSSPGQGEDYGYTF.

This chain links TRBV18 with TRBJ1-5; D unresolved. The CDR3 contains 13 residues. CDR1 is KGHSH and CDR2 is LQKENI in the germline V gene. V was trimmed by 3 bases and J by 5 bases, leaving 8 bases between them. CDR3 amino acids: CASSPQTDQPQHF. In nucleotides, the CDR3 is TGTGCCAGCTCACCCCAGACTGATCAGCCCCAGCATTTT. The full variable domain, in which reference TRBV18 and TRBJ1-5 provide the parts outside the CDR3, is NAGVMQNPRHLVRRRGQEARLRCSPMKGHSHVYWYRQLPEEGLKFMVYLQKENIIDESGMPKERFSAEFPKEGPSILRIQQVVRGDSAAYFCASSPQTDQPQHFGDGTRLSIL.

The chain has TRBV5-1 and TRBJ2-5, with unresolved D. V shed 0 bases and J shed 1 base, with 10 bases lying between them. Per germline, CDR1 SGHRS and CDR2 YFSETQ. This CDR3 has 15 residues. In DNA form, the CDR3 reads TGCGCCAGCAGCTTGGGGGCTAACAGCCAAGAGACCCAGTACTTC. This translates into CASSLGANSQETQYF. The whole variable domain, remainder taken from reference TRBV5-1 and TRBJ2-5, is KAGVTQTPRYLIKTRGQQVTLSCSPISGHRSVSWYQQTPGQGLQFLFEYFSETQRNKGNFPGRFSGRQFSNSRSEMNVSTLELGDSALYLCASSLGANSQETQYFGPGTRLLVL.

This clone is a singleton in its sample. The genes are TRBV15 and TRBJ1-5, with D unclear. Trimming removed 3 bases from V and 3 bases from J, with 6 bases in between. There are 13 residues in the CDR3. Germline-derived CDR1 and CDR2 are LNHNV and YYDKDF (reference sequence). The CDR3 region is CATSSDNNQPQHF. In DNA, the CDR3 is TGTGCCACCAGCAGCGACAACAATCAGCCCCAGCATTTT.

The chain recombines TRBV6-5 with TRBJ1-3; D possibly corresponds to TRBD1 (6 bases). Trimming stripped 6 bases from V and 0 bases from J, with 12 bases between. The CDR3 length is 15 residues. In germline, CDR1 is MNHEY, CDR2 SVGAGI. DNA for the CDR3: TGTGCCAGCAGCCCGACAGGCAGCTCTGGAAACACCATATATTTT. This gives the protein CASSPTGSSGNTIYF.

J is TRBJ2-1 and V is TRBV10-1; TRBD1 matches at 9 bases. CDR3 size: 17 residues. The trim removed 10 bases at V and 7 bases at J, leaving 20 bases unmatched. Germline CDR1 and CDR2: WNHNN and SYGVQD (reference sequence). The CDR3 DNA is TGCGCCACCTTCTGGAAAGCCCCGGGACAGGGTAGTAATGAGCAGTTCTTC. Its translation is CATFWKAPGQGSNEQFF.